This T cell receptor (beta chain) was captured in a study of T cells in Graves' hyperthyroidism and ophthalmopathy. Points from the study as a whole: Ophthalmopathy prediction by the model preceded onset by a median 6.5 months.

This clonotype was counted ten times or more. No antigen is known for it. Compared with germline, one end of the junction differs, possibly owing to a read error. CDR1 MGHRA and CDR2 YSYEKL come from the germline V gene. This CDR3 comprises 13 residues. Researchers took RNA transcripts and amplified the TCR beta CDR3 regions from them. An initial round of RT-PCR targeting the TCR CDR3 relied on the HTBI primer set. One entry per CDR3 protein, called by TCRdb with MiXCR from the multiplex PCR reads. This sample has about 620,000 distinct CDR3 sequences, with roughly 17% found just once. This chain connects TRBV4-1 to TRBJ2-7; 7 bases fit TRBD1. This receptor was obtained from a woman aged 25-40 years with Graves' hyperthyroidism. Sequencing used blood. CDR3 loop: CASSQGVGYEQYF. The CDR3 nucleotides are TGTGCCAGCAGTCAGGGGGTGGGCTACGAGCAGTACTTC.